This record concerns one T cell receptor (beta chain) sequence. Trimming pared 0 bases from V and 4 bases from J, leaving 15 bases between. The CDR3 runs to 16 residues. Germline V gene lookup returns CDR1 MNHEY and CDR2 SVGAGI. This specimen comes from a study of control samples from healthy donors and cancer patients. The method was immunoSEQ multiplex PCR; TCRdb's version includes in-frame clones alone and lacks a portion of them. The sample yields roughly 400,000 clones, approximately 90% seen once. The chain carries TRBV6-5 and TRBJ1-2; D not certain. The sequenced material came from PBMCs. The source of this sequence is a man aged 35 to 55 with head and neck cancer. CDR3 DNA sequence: TGTGCCAGCAGTTACTCGAGCGGCAGGCCGGCCTATGGCTACACCTTC. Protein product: CASSYSSGRPAYGYTF.